One and the same sample provided the 9 T cell receptor beta chains below, sequenced in a study of T-cell memory formation after mild COVID-19. TCRdb re-derived calls from the 5' RACE reads in MiXCR, one entry per CDR3 protein. The sample has about 320,000 distinct CDR3 sequences, approximately 15% seen once. The sample taken for sequencing was PBMCs or a T cell subset sorted from them (not recorded which). These receptors were obtained from a man in his late teens or twenties who had mild COVID-19 (a few samples of this study predate the infection). Cell type and time point are not known.

This clonotype was detected a few times. The gene calls are TRBV6-1 and TRBJ1-1; D is uncertain. V was trimmed by 2 bases and J by 0 bases, leaving 7 bases between them. Germline loops: CDR1 MNHNS, CDR2 SASEGT. The CDR3 is 14 amino acids. The CDR3 sequence: CASSERQMNTEAFF. DNA for the CDR3: TGTGCCAGCAGTGAACGGCAGATGAACACTGAAGCTTTCTTT.

This sequence joins TRBV5-5 and TRBJ2-7; a possible D gene is TRBD1 (6 bases). Trimming cost V 0 bases and J 4 bases, with 11 bases left between them. The length of the CDR3 is 14 residues. Per the germline V gene, CDR1 is SGHKS and CDR2 is YYEKEE (reference sequence). CDR3 in DNA: TGTGCCAGCAGCTTGGTGCAGGGGATATACGAGCAGTACTTC. Translated: CASSLVQGIYEQYF.

The chain carries TRBV4-1 and TRBJ1-5; D is uncertain. V was clipped by 3 bases and J by 0 bases, with 9 bases between them. The CDR3 loop spans 15 amino acids. CDR1 is MGHRA and CDR2 is YSYEKL in the germline V gene. DNA of the CDR3: TGCGCCAGCAGCCATCACGTAAATAGCAATCAGCCCCAGCATTTT. Its translation is CASSHHVNSNQPQHF.

This clonotype was observed a handful of times. The rearrangement links TRBV7-6 to TRBJ2-2; D might be TRBD2 (7 bases). Germline CDR1 and CDR2: SGHVS and FNYEAQ. V lost 5 bases and J 0 bases, leaving 13 bases between the germline ends. The CDR3 is 16 residues long. The CDR3 protein is CASSAPGGANTGELFF. DNA of the CDR3: TGTGCCAGCAGCGCCCCGGGGGGCGCGAACACCGGGGAGCTGTTTTTT.

In the case of this clonotype: Germline is not matched at one junction end, which may reflect a read error. The rearrangement links TRBV4-1 to TRBJ2-2, with D maybe TRBD2 (5 bases). Germline lookup yields CDR1 MGHRA and CDR2 YSYEKL. The CDR3 extends over 15 amino acids. CDR3 protein: CASSQAGLRTGERFF. CDR3 bases: TGCGCCAGCAGCCAAGCGGGATTGAGGACCGGGGAGCGGTTTTTT.

The chain employs TRBV4-1 and TRBJ1-1; TRBD1 aligns across 7 bases. The length of the CDR3 is 14 residues. The germline gives CDR1 MGHRA, CDR2 YSYEKL. The V segment lost 0 bases and the J segment 7 bases; nucleotides outside the gene matches: 5. CDR3 sequence reads: CASSQEGTALEAFF. The CDR3 DNA sequence: TGCGCCAGCAGCCAAGAAGGGACAGCCCTTGAAGCTTTCTTT.

The chain links TRBV12-3 or TRBV12-4 to TRBJ2-7; 8 nucleotides align to TRBD1. The CDR3 loop spans 16 amino acids. J was trimmed by 1 base and V by 5 bases; bases with no gene match: 10. CDR3 DNA sequence: TGTGCCAGCAGTCCATGGACAGGGTTAGGGTCCTACGAGCAGTACTTC. The encoded protein is CASSPWTGLGSYEQYF.

This clonotype was seen only a few times. The gene calls are TRBV6-5 and TRBJ2-3; tentatively, D is TRBD1 (6 bases). The germline V and J ends were trimmed by 6 bases and 2 bases, with 12 bases remaining between them. Germline CDR1 reads MNHEY; CDR2 reads SVGAGI. This CDR3 has 14 amino acids. The CDR3 coding sequence is TGTGCCAGCAGACAGGACAGCTCCACAGATACGCAGTATTTT. Its translation is CASRQDSSTDTQYF.

This chain joins TRBV4-3 and TRBJ2-3; possible D gene TRBD1, 5 bases. Germline CDR1 is LGHNA and CDR2 is YSLEER. V was clipped by 0 bases and J by 2 bases, with 15 bases between them. The CDR3 is made up of 17 amino acids. The CDR3 DNA reads TGCGCCAGCAGCCAAGATCTAGGTAGACAGTCCACAGATACGCAGTATTTT. As protein: CASSQDLGRQSTDTQYF.